The 2 T cell receptor beta chains listed next were all sequenced from one sample in a study of blood T cells in healthy people across ages. Together with a sample-barcoded 5' primer, a J-beta primer mix was included in a second PCR lasting about 7 to 12 cycles. From the 5' RACE reads, TCRdb called clonotypes with MiXCR, one entry per CDR3 protein. Of about 720,000 distinct CDR3 sequences listed, around a fifth are singletons. Input material: blood. The receptors here all came from a man aged 65 to 79 in good health.

The chain recombines TRBV7-2 with TRBJ1-5; tentative D call: TRBD1 (5 bases). Germline assignment: CDR1 SGHTA and CDR2 FQGNSA. V was clipped by 5 bases and J by 0 bases, with 14 bases between them. This CDR3 is 16 amino acids long. CDR3 protein: CASSRTGRYSNQPQHF. CDR3 nucleotides: TGTGCCAGCAGCCGAACAGGTCGTTATAGCAATCAGCCCCAGCATTTT. Full variable domain (outside the CDR3, taken from reference TRBV7-2 and TRBJ1-5): GAGVSQSPSNKVTEKGKDVELRCDPISGHTALYWYRQSLGQGLEFLIYFQGNSAPDKSGLPSDRFSAERTGGSVSTLTIQRTQQEDSAVYLCASSRTGRYSNQPQHFGDGTRLSIL.

This chain uses TRBV19 with TRBJ2-1, with D possibly called TRBD1 or TRBD2 (6 bases each). V lost 7 bases and J lost 0, with 16 bases in between. The CDR3 is made up of 16 amino acids. Germline V CDR1 and CDR2: LNHDA, SQIVND (reference sequence). The CDR3 spells CASNGGRTDSYNEQFF. The CDR3 bases are TGTGCCAGTAACGGTGGGAGGACAGACTCCTACAATGAGCAGTTCTTC.